The TCR beta chain described here comes from a study of Graves' ophthalmopathy and Graves' hyperthyroidism. CDR1 is SGHRS and CDR2 is YFSETQ in the germline V gene. The length of the CDR3 is 16 residues. Trimming removed 0 bases from V and 1 base from J, with 10 bases in between. The authors amplified TCR beta CDR3 regions from RNA transcripts. HTBI-primed first-round RT-PCR preceded second-round multiplex PCR. TCRdb passed the multiplex PCR reads through MiXCR, listing each CDR3 protein once. The sample contains about 550,000 distinct CDR3 sequences, 35% to 40% of which appear only once. Notes on the study in general: A majority of expanded thyroid clonotypes exceeding 0.001 frequency were likewise present in blood. Ophthalmopathy versus stable hyperthyroidism: 13-signature model gave 87.88% sensitivity, 75% to 82% specificity.

This clonotype was seen at least ten times. Its matching antigen is unknown. This clonotype was obtained from an adult man with Graves' hyperthyroidism. This chain links TRBV5-1 with TRBJ2-2, with TRBD1 as a possible D gene (5 bases). Sequencing was done on a sample of peripheral blood or thyroid tissue (not recorded which). The CDR3 sequence is CASSLGQNKNTGELFF. CDR3 in DNA: TGCGCCAGCAGCTTGGGACAGAACAAGAACACCGGGGAGCTGTTTTTT. Full variable domain (missing parts from reference TRBV5-1 and TRBJ2-2): KAGVTQTPRYLIKTRGQQVTLSCSPISGHRSVSWYQQTPGQGLQFLFEYFSETQRNKGNFPGRFSGRQFSNSRSEMNVSTLELGDSALYLCASSLGQNKNTGELFFGEGSRLTVL.